The 4 T cell receptor beta chains in this list originate from one sample, sequenced in a study of shared clonotypes between healthy human individuals. Sequenced by immunoSEQ multiplex PCR; TCRdb stores in-frame clones only, minus some. The sample shows roughly 2,500,000 clones, 80% to 95% of them seen only once. Sample: naive CD4+ T cells from PBMCs. Subset indicated: CD45RA+ positively selected. These receptors were obtained from a man younger than 30 in good health. Some clones in this sample may be carry-over from other donors' samples.

V gene TRBV15 combines with J gene TRBJ2-7, with D maybe TRBD1 (6 bases). Germline-derived CDR1 and CDR2 are LNHNV and YYDKDF (reference sequence). CDR3 length: 15 amino acids. The V end lost 5 bases, the J end lost 6 bases, and 20 bases lay between the germline ends. The CDR3 spells CATSGRAQGVIEQYF. Here the CDR3 DNA reads TGTGCCACCAGCGGCCGAGCACAGGGTGTTATCGAGCAGTACTTC.

The chain couples TRBV2 to TRBJ2-3; 8 positions agree with TRBD2. The CDR3 is 16 residues long. Germline CDR1 SNHLY, CDR2 FYNNEI. Trimming took 6 bases from V and 8 from J; bases not matched to a gene: 16. The CDR3 region has the DNA TGTGCCAGCAGGGAAAAGACTAGCGATAGGGGAGGTACGCAGTATTTT. Its protein product is CASREKTSDRGGTQYF.

This clone occurred once. This chain links TRBV28 with TRBJ2-4, with 8 bases that match TRBD1. V gave up 6 bases and J gave up 2 bases; unmatched junction bases: 9. This CDR3 comprises 16 residues. Germline V gene data show CDR1 as MDHEN and CDR2 as SYDVKM. The CDR3: CASRLPDRGTKNIQYF. As DNA, the CDR3 is TGTGCCAGCAGATTACCAGACAGGGGAACCAAAAACATTCAGTACTTC.

V usage is TRBV4-2 and J usage is TRBJ2-3, with TRBD1 matching over 11 bases. V trimming: 4 bases; J trimming: 3 bases; junction bases outside the gene matches: 9. CDR1 and CDR2 from the germline V gene are LGHNA and YNFKEQ. The CDR3 length is 17 residues. CDR3 in amino acids: CASSRTRDRGETDTQYF. CDR3 bases: TGTGCCAGCAGCCGAACCCGGGACAGGGGGGAGACAGATACGCAGTATTTT.